This is a list of T cell receptor beta chains from one sample in a study of blood T cell repertoires in COVID-19. The repertoire was sequenced with immunoSEQ multiplex PCR; TCRdb's copy has only in-frame clones and lacks some. Of 200,000 to 300,000 clones in the sample, around 84% were seen once. The sequenced sample was PBMCs or T cells enriched from blood (not recorded which). The source of these receptors is a man in his forties who had recovered from COVID-19. Both conserved end residues are trimmed from each CDR3. Each record gives: J gene, V gene, clone size, CDR3 length, CDR3 protein. Where a row states a size, it is once, few, many or the class of an expanded clone; other rows omit it.

TRBJ2-7 | TRBV19 | - | 13 | ASSSPGESSYEQY
TRBJ2-7 | TRBV28 | - | 13 | ASGAGWDRGYEQY
TRBJ1-2 | TRBV21-1 | - | 12 | ASSTLQGKYGYT
TRBJ1-1 | TRBV27 | - | 11 | ASRRDSDTEAF
TRBJ2-5 | TRBV27 | - | 12 | ASSLLGQKETQY
TRBJ1-5 | TRBV30 | - | 11 | AWSWEGGQPQH
TRBJ1-2 | TRBV3-1/TRBV3-2 | - | 14 | ASSPSERERGYGYT
TRBJ2-1 | TRBV6-2/TRBV6-3 | - | 12 | ASSLDTYYNEQF
TRBJ2-7 | TRBV14 | - | 10 | ASSRRMDSPY
TRBJ2-1 | TRBV12-5 | - | 11 | ASGYAGVAEQF
TRBJ1-4 | TRBV6-6 | - | 13 | ASSYSAGTNEKLF
TRBJ1-1 | TRBV13 | medium-sized | 11 | ASSWRGLGEAF
TRBJ2-2 | TRBV7-7 | - | 13 | ASSQQGADTGELF
TRBJ2-7 | TRBV6-5 | - | 12 | ASSYTSGRSEQY
TRBJ1-2 | TRBV6-5 | once | 11 | ASSYSRGRGYT
TRBJ1-3 | TRBV6-5 | - | 13 | ASSAGPGSGNTIY
TRBJ1-4 | TRBV5-1 | - | 12 | ASSLHGGREKLF
TRBJ2-1 | TRBV19 | - | 11 | ASSPQGADEQF
TRBJ2-5 | TRBV27 | - | 10 | ASSVHRGTQY
TRBJ2-7 | TRBV3-1/TRBV3-2 | - | 13 | ASSQLAGKSYEQY
TRBJ2-7 | TRBV27 | once | 13 | ASSSGLAGAYEQY
TRBJ2-5 | TRBV19 | - | 14 | ASSIAGGRYEETQY
TRBJ2-7 | TRBV10-3 | - | 12 | AISGGGGSYEQY
TRBJ1-1 | TRBV30 | once | 12 | AWSPWGGNTEAF
TRBJ2-7 | TRBV3-1/TRBV3-2 | - | 12 | ASSRSGGAYEQY
TRBJ2-7 | TRBV12-3/TRBV12-4 | - | 11 | ASSLQQIYEQY
TRBJ2-4 | TRBV19 | once | 12 | ASARWTEKNIQY
TRBJ1-2 | TRBV11-2 | - | 11 | ASSRTKRDGYT
TRBJ2-3 | TRBV27 | - | 12 | AARGGSKADTQY
TRBJ1-5 | TRBV28 | - | 11 | ASRTGSNQPQH
TRBJ2-3 | TRBV4-1 | - | 15 | ASSQDDYGGATDTQY
TRBJ2-1 | TRBV6-5 | once | 11 | ASRSTSGTEQF
TRBJ1-3 | TRBV6-5 | - | 13 | ASSYSSDSGNTIY
TRBJ2-7 | TRBV28 | - | 13 | ASSSLTGGSYEQY
TRBJ2-5 | TRBV5-1 | - | 15 | ASSLASISGRGETQY
TRBJ2-7 | TRBV20-1 | few | 12 | SASVPPSSYEQY
TRBJ2-1 | TRBV9 | - | 13 | ASSGRGSSYNEQF
TRBJ2-2 | TRBV18 | - | 14 | ASSPLPTGRTGELF
TRBJ1-2 | TRBV29-1 | once | 9 | SVEDLQGYT
TRBJ2-5 | TRBV2 | - | 13 | ASSEDRGHTETQY
TRBJ1-2 | TRBV7-2 | - | 13 | ASSPDRGKGYGYT
TRBJ1-1 | TRBV3-1/TRBV3-2 | - | 10 | ASSHGDSEAF